These 19 T cell receptor beta chains were sequenced from one sample in a study of radiation and T cells in renal cell carcinoma. The treatment is: 15 Gy SBRT to primary tumor, nephrectomy 4 weeks later. Generated by immunoSEQ multiplex PCR, the TCRdb table keeps only in-frame clones and is missing some. The sample contains approximately 18,000 clones, about 60% of which appear only once. Sequenced here: tumor tissue, sampled from a patient whose treatment included radiotherapy and nephrectomy. Receptor source: a woman between 70 and 85 years old with renal cell carcinoma.

The DNA of the CDR3 is TGTGCCAGCAGCTTAGATGGGTTTGTCCGAGAGACCCAGTACTTC. The encoded protein is CASSLDGFVRETQYF. The J gene is TRBJ2-5, the V gene TRBV7-3; no reliable D call. Trimming stripped 2 bases from V and 4 bases from J, with 14 bases between. The CDR3 covers 15 residues. From germline, CDR1 is SGHTA and CDR2 FQGTGA.

The chain uses TRBV21-1 and TRBJ1-2. TRBV21-1 is deemed a pseudogene. This CDR3 is built from 16 residues. The CDR3, as DNA: TGTGCCAGCAGCAAAGCGCTTTGGTGGGATCGCTATGGCTACACCTTC. This codes for CASSKALWWDRYGYTF.

The chain carries TRBV5-6 and TRBJ1-1, with a weak D call TRBD1 (6 bases). Trimming pared 4 bases from V and 8 bases from J, leaving 18 bases between. Germline V CDR1 and CDR2: SGHDT, YYEEEE. The CDR3 loop spans 14 amino acids. CDR3: CASSTGHPGREAFF. CDR3 DNA sequence: TGTGCCAGCAGCACGGGACACCCGGGGAGGGAAGCTTTCTTT.

This clone was seen a few times. V and J are TRBV2 and TRBJ1-2, with 7 bases identical to TRBD1. The J segment lost 6 bases and the V segment lost 4 bases, leaving 8 bases of the junction unmatched. CDR1 SNHLY and CDR2 FYNNEI come from the germline V gene. CDR3 length equals 14 residues. The CDR3 region has the DNA TGTGCCAGCAGTGCTGGCAGGGGGACGAATGGCTACACCTTC. Its protein product is CASSAGRGTNGYTF.

The chain is built from TRBV7-2 and TRBJ2-1, with TRBD1 matching over 7 bases. The CDR3 runs 15 residues. J gave up 2 bases and V 5 bases, and 6 bases lay outside the gene matches. The germline V gene encodes CDR1 SGHTA and CDR2 FQGNSA. CDR3 coding DNA: TGTGCCAGCAGCCGGGGACAGAATCCCTACAATGAGCAGTTCTTC. Translated: CASSRGQNPYNEQFF.

The sample holds one count of this clone. This chain links TRBV19 with TRBJ2-7; TRBD1 aligns across 11 bases. The germline V gene encodes CDR1 LNHDA and CDR2 SQIVND (reference sequence). The CDR3 is 15 residues long. The ends lost 3 bases at V and 1 base at J; junction bases unmatched: 2. The CDR3 nucleotides are TGTGCCAGTAGTATTGGACAGGGGGCGTCCTACGAGCAGTACTTC. Protein product: CASSIGQGASYEQYF.

The chain couples TRBV20-1 to TRBJ1-6, with D uncertain. Germline V gene sequence: CDR1 DFQATT, CDR2 SNEGSKA (reference sequence). Trimming took off 1 base at V and 8 bases at J, with 3 bases between the two ends. The CDR3 is 11 amino acids. The CDR3 DNA reads TGCAGTGCTAGAGCTCATTCACCCCTCCACTTT. It yields the protein CSARAHSPLHF.

By its share, this clone is medium-sized. The genes are TRBV11-2 and TRBJ2-7, with TRBD1 identical over 9 bases. Germline-derived CDR1 and CDR2 are SGHAT and FQNNGV. With V trimmed by 1 base and J by 3 bases, 7 bases remained unmatched. The CDR3 has 16 amino acids. The DNA of the CDR3 is TGTGCCAGCAGCTTAGTGCCGGGACAGGGTGGCTACGAGCAGTACTTC. Translating it yields CASSLVPGQGGYEQYF.

V and J are TRBV6-4 and TRBJ1-1; 9 bases map to TRBD1. Trimming cost V 8 bases and J 1 base; bases outside gene matches: 2. Germline CDR1 is MRHNA and CDR2 is SNTAGT. CDR3 length: 13 amino acids. The CDR3 sequence is CASAQGANTEAFF. The CDR3 DNA is TGTGCCAGCGCACAGGGGGCGAACACTGAAGCTTTCTTT.

The V and J genes are TRBV25-1 and TRBJ1-2; 8 bases map to TRBD1. Germline V gives CDR1 MGHDK, CDR2 SYGVNS. The CDR3 runs to 14 residues. J lost 5 bases, V lost 4 bases, and 6 bases had no gene match. The CDR3 reads CASSGGTGIYGYTF. As DNA, the CDR3 is TGTGCCAGCAGTGGGGGGACAGGCATTTATGGCTACACCTTC.

The J gene is TRBJ2-1, the V gene TRBV7-2; TRBD1 aligns across 9 bases. The CDR3 contains 17 residues. Trimming at V came to 2 bases and at J to 2 bases, leaving 7 bases not matched to a gene. Germline CDR1 is SGHTA and CDR2 is FQGNSA. CDR3 residues: CASSLRPGTGTYNEQFF. For the CDR3, the DNA is TGTGCCAGCAGCTTAAGGCCAGGGACAGGGACCTACAATGAGCAGTTCTTC.

The V gene is TRBV30, the J gene TRBJ1-3, with unresolved D. Germline-derived CDR1 and CDR2 are GTSNPN and SVGIG (reference sequence). The CDR3 totals 13 residues. V was trimmed by 2 bases and J by 4 bases, leaving 9 bases between them. CDR3 DNA: TGTGCCTGGAGTCGTGGGCCAGGAAACACCATATATTTT. This codes for CAWSRGPGNTIYF.

This clone was seen more than once but under ten times. The V and J genes are TRBV4-2 and TRBJ2-5; 12 nucleotides match TRBD2. The germline gives CDR1 LGHNA, CDR2 YNFKEQ. The CDR3 totals 16 residues. Trimming cost V 1 base and J 4 bases; bases outside gene matches: 4. This CDR3 reads CASSQATSGGAETQYF. The CDR3 DNA sequence: TGTGCCAGCAGCCAAGCGACTAGCGGGGGCGCAGAGACCCAGTACTTC.

This clone appeared a single time. The chain has TRBV5-4 and TRBJ1-3; TRBD1 agrees at 8 bases. Trimming removed 6 bases from V and 2 bases from J; junction bases left unmatched: 7. CDR1 SGHNT and CDR2 YYREEE come from the germline V gene (reference sequence). This CDR3 is built from 15 residues. In DNA, the CDR3 is TGTGCCAGCAAGGTGACAGGGGCTGCTGGAAACACCATATATTTT. It specifies CASKVTGAAGNTIYF.

This sequence joins TRBV7-2 and TRBJ2-3; D may be TRBD2 (7 bases). The ends were cut back, 2 bases at V and 6 bases at J, with 12 bases in the middle. There are 14 residues in the CDR3. The V gene's germline CDR1 is SGHTA and CDR2 FQGNSA. The CDR3 loop reads CASSLRGALDTQYF. CDR3 sequence (DNA): TGTGCCAGCAGCTTACGGGGGGCCTTGGATACGCAGTATTTT.

This clone turned up a few times. The V and J genes are TRBV28 and TRBJ1-4; no clear D. Germline values: CDR1 MDHEN, CDR2 SYDVKM. This CDR3 spans 11 amino acids. V was clipped by 3 bases and J by 7 bases, with 3 bases between them. For the CDR3, the DNA is TGTGCCAGCAGTTTGTCTGAAAAACTGTTTTTT. Encoded protein: CASSLSEKLFF. The complete variable domain, with remaining parts taken from reference TRBV28 and TRBJ1-4, reads DVKVTQSSRYLVKRTGEKVFLECVQDMDHENMFWYRQDPGLGLRLIYFSYDVKMKEKGDIPEGYSVSREKKERFSLILESASTNQTSMYLCASSLSEKLFFGSGTQLSVL.

This clone was observed a few times. This rearrangement joins TRBV7-8 to TRBJ2-7; possibly TRBD1 for D (6 bases). Germline V gene data show CDR1 as SGHVS and CDR2 as FQNEAQ. The germline V and J ends were trimmed by 4 bases and 2 bases, with 15 bases remaining between them. There are 15 residues in the CDR3. In DNA form, the CDR3 reads TGTGCCAGCAGCTCTACGGGACAAGGGCCCTACGAGCAGTACTTC. Translation: CASSSTGQGPYEQYF.

The chain has TRBV5-1 and TRBJ2-7; 9 nucleotides align to TRBD1. The germline CDR1 and CDR2 sequences are SGHRS and YFSETQ. The CDR3 sequence is 15 residues long. Trimming cost V 2 bases and J 0 bases; bases outside gene matches: 3. The CDR3 region is CASSFSGQGSYEQYF. DNA for the CDR3: TGCGCCAGCAGCTTTTCGGGACAGGGCTCCTACGAGCAGTACTTC.

The rearrangement links TRBV25-1 to TRBJ1-2, with 8 bases identical to TRBD1. The V segment lost 4 bases and the J segment 8 bases; nucleotides outside the gene matches: 12. Per the germline V gene, CDR1 is MGHDK and CDR2 is SYGVNS. The CDR3 extends over 15 amino acids. The CDR3, as DNA: TGTGCCAGCAGTGTACTTACCGGGACAGGTGGGGGCTACACCTTC. Translating gives CASSVLTGTGGGYTF.